What follows is one T cell receptor (beta chain) and its context. Repertoires were generated with immunoSEQ multiplex PCR, while TCRdb's copy carries only in-frame clones and drops some. Among about 160,000 clones listed, 88% were seen once. This specimen comes from a study of T cell responses to AZD1222 COVID-19 vaccine. Germline V gene lookup returns CDR1 DFQATT and CDR2 SNEGSKA (reference sequence). V trimming: 3 bases; J trimming: 0 bases; junction bases outside the gene matches: 9. The CDR3 sequence is 16 residues long. The TCR sequence derives from an adult in good health. The chain couples TRBV20-1 to TRBJ2-3, with 7 bases matching TRBD2. This specimen consisted of peripheral blood, obtained on day 0 of AZD1222 vaccination. CDR3 region: CSASRGGAASTDTQYF. The DNA for the CDR3 is TGCAGTGCTAGTAGGGGAGGGGCAGCGAGCACAGATACGCAGTATTTT.